This T cell receptor (beta chain) was sequenced during a study of shared clonotypes between healthy human individuals. The CDR3 extends over 15 amino acids. With 0 bases clipped from V and 1 base from J, the junction kept 2 bases outside the gene matches. Germline lookup yields CDR1 GTSNPN and CDR2 SVGIG (reference sequence). The repertoire was sequenced with immunoSEQ multiplex PCR; TCRdb's copy has only in-frame clones and lacks some. Of approximately 2.5 million clones in the sample, 90% to 95% were seen once. Study observations and caveats: Apart from blood, nothing was sampled; tissue repertoires likely differ.

Concerning this clone itself: Its matching antigen is unknown.

The chain recombines TRBV30 with TRBJ2-2; 7 nucleotides align to TRBD2. Sequenced: naive CD4+ T cells sorted from blood. Subset noted: CD45RA+ positively selected. The source is a man aged 18 to 30 in good health. CDR3 DNA sequence: TGTGCCTGGAGTGTTTTAGCGGGGAACACCGGGGAGCTGTTTTTT. Amino acids: CAWSVLAGNTGELFF.